One sample yielded the 20 T cell receptor beta chains listed below, sequenced in a study of Graves' ophthalmopathy and Graves' hyperthyroidism. RNA transcripts yielded amplified TCR beta CDR3 regions. HTBI-primed RT-PCR formed the first round, and a multiplex PCR formed the second. TCRdb analysed the multiplex PCR reads with MiXCR anew, one entry per CDR3 protein. This repertoire shows over a million distinct CDR3 sequences, 36% found once; its top ten account for 11%. Material: peripheral blood or thyroid tissue (not recorded which). Receptors originate from an adult man with Graves' hyperthyroidism.

This clonotype was found once. This CDR3 is missing its conserved last phenylalanine or tryptophan, likely due to a read error. Because the CDR3's place on the DNA is in doubt, the DNA is left out and the CDR3 is given as listed by TCRdb. CDR3: CAITGTPQEDS. The chain employs TRBV10-3 and TRBJ1-4. The CDR3 is 11 amino acids in total, end residues counted. Germline CDR1 and CDR2: ENHRY and SYGVKD.

This clonotype appeared a few times. The chain links TRBV12-3 or TRBV12-4 to TRBJ2-7, with 8 bases that match TRBD2. The CDR3 totals 16 residues. With 3 bases clipped from V and 5 bases from J, the junction kept 12 bases outside the gene matches. The CDR3 sequence is CASSLLLSSGADEQYF. The DNA of the CDR3 is TGTGCCAGCAGTTTGCTTTTAAGTAGCGGGGCCGACGAGCAGTACTTC.

The sample holds many counts of this clonotype. The J gene is TRBJ2-6, the V gene TRBV19; D perhaps matches TRBD2 (5 bases). The CDR3 sequence is 16 residues long. Trimming took off 1 base at V and 3 bases at J, with 10 bases between the two ends. Looked up from germline, CDR1 is LNHDA and CDR2 is SQIVND (reference sequence). The CDR3 loop is CASSIGVEDGANVLTF. In DNA, the CDR3 is TGTGCCAGTAGTATAGGCGTGGAGGATGGGGCCAACGTCCTGACTTTC.

At least ten counts were recorded for this clonotype. The chain is built from TRBV10-3 and TRBJ1-5; D is possibly TRBD1 (6 bases). Germline loops: CDR1 ENHRY, CDR2 SYGVKD. V was shortened by 10 bases and J by 0 bases, with 19 bases between the two germline ends. The CDR3 sequence is 16 residues long. The CDR3 DNA reads TGTGCCAGCAGCCTGAACACAGGGAATAGCAATCAGCCCCAGCATTTT. Amino acids: CASSLNTGNSNQPQHF.

This clonotype appeared many times. This chain uses TRBV7-6 with TRBJ2-5; the match to TRBD1 covers 9 bases. Germline V gives CDR1 SGHVS, CDR2 FNYEAQ. V was clipped by 2 bases and J by 4 bases; unmatched bases: 5. The CDR3 length is 15 residues. CDR3 loop: CASSLYRGRGETQYF. In DNA form, the CDR3 reads TGTGCCAGCAGCTTATACAGGGGGCGCGGAGAGACCCAGTACTTC.

The V call is TRBV4-3, the J call TRBJ2-7; D is possibly TRBD1 (5 bases). Trimming took 3 bases from V and 2 from J, leaving 17 bases between them. This CDR3 comprises 16 residues. Germline V gene lookup returns CDR1 LGHNA and CDR2 YSLEER. Here the CDR3 DNA reads TGCGCCAGCAGCCACCGGAGTGACAGCCTCACCTACGAGCAGTACTTC. It specifies CASSHRSDSLTYEQYF.

This sequence joins TRBV7-3 and TRBJ2-5; 8 nucleotides line up with TRBD1. Germline V gives CDR1 SGHTA, CDR2 FQGTGA. Losses at the gene ends were 5 bases for V and 5 bases for J; bases not matched to a gene: 10. The length of the CDR3 is 15 residues. Here the CDR3 DNA reads TGTGCCAGCAGCGGACAGGGTCCCCCCGCCGAGACCCAGTACTTC. As protein: CASSGQGPPAETQYF.

In its sample, this clonotype was seen many times. The chain couples TRBV2 to TRBJ1-6, with D hard to call. V lost 8 bases, J lost 5 bases, and 10 bases lay in between. This CDR3 spans 13 amino acids. Germline V CDR1 and CDR2: SNHLY, FYNNEI. The CDR3 protein is CASLQRNNSPLHF. CDR3 nucleotides: TGTGCCAGCCTCCAGCGGAATAATTCACCCCTCCACTTT.

This clonotype was seen ten or more times. The chain is built from TRBV5-1 and TRBJ2-2; D is tentatively TRBD1 or TRBD2 (6 bases each). Germline values: CDR1 SGHRS, CDR2 YFSETQ. Trimming cost V 3 bases and J 7 bases, with 16 bases left between them. This CDR3 contains 15 residues. CDR3 nucleotide sequence: TGCGCCAGCAGCTCAGGACAGCCCGGGGGCGGGGAGCTGTTTTTT. As protein: CASSSGQPGGGELFF. The full variable domain, with the rest looked up from reference TRBV5-1 and TRBJ2-2, is KAGVTQTPRYLIKTRGQQVTLSCSPISGHRSVSWYQQTPGQGLQFLFEYFSETQRNKGNFPGRFSGRQFSNSRSEMNVSTLELGDSALYLCASSSGQPGGGELFFGEGSRLTVL.

V is TRBV29-1 and J is TRBJ2-5; D is possibly TRBD2 (5 bases). This CDR3 spans 12 amino acids. Germline V lookup: CDR1 SQVTM, CDR2 ANQGSEA. The V end lost 0 bases, the J end lost 4 bases, and 6 bases lay between the germline ends. The CDR3 DNA reads as TGCAGCGTTGAAGAAGGGAGAGAGACCCAGTACTTC. Amino acid sequence: CSVEEGRETQYF.

The chain uses TRBV10-3 and TRBJ2-7; D assignment may be TRBD1 or TRBD2 (6 bases each). Germline V gives CDR1 ENHRY, CDR2 SYGVKD. Between the trimmed V and J ends, which lost 6 bases and 4 bases, there was a span of 16 bases. This CDR3 contains 14 residues. Here the CDR3 reads CAISPEGGGYEQYF. For the CDR3, the DNA is TGTGCCATCAGCCCTGAGGGGGGAGGATACGAGCAGTACTTC.

The J gene is TRBJ1-5, the V gene TRBV20-1; D not certain. Germline V CDR1 and CDR2: DFQATT, SNEGSKA (reference sequence). Trimming stripped 1 base from V and 0 bases from J, with 13 bases between. The CDR3 runs to 16 residues. In DNA form, the CDR3 reads TGCAGTGCTAGAGTTTATGGGCAGTATAGCAATCAGCCCCAGCATTTT. Translated, it gives CSARVYGQYSNQPQHF.

The table lists this clonotype with many counts. The rearrangement links TRBV2 to TRBJ1-2, with 11 nucleotides matching TRBD1. The CDR3 consists of 17 residues. V shed 6 bases and J 3 bases; nucleotides not matched to a gene: 12. Germline V gives CDR1 SNHLY, CDR2 FYNNEI. The CDR3 bases are TGTGCCAGCAGATGGACTACAAAGGGACAGGGGGACTATGGCTACACCTTC. It is translated as CASRWTTKGQGDYGYTF.

A remark on this clonotype: Compared with germline, one end of the junction differs, possibly owing to a read error. V and J are TRBV10-3 and TRBJ2-7; 8 positions agree with TRBD1. The CDR3 covers 16 residues. CDR1 and CDR2 from the germline V gene are ENHRY and SYGVKD. The CDR3 sequence: CASSDIRDRPSYEQYF. The DNA for the CDR3 is TGTGCCAGCAGTGACATTCGGGACAGGCCATCCTACGAGCAGTACTTC.

There are a few counts of this clonotype. V usage is TRBV3-1 and J usage is TRBJ2-7; D is unclear. The V gene's germline CDR1 is LGHDT and CDR2 YNNKEL (reference sequence). The V and J ends lost 3 bases and 4 bases respectively, with 10 bases between them. The CDR3 is 13 amino acids. The CDR3 sequence is CASSQYGPYEQYF. The CDR3 DNA reads as TGTGCCAGCAGCCAGTACGGGCCGTACGAGCAGTACTTC.

The V gene is TRBV29-1, the J gene TRBJ2-7; D may match TRBD1 or TRBD2 (5 bases each). CDR1 is SQVTM and CDR2 is ANQGSEA in the germline V gene. The CDR3 covers 14 residues. V lost 4 bases, J lost 0 bases, and 13 bases lay in between. CDR3 sequence (DNA): TGCAGCGTTGGAGGGACGCCGAGCTCCTACGAGCAGTACTTC. This sequence encodes CSVGGTPSSYEQYF.

This clonotype was picked up many times. V gene TRBV5-6 combines with J gene TRBJ2-5; D could derive from TRBD1 or TRBD2 (5 bases each). This CDR3 is built from 12 residues. Germline lookup yields CDR1 SGHDT and CDR2 YYEEEE. V lost 6 bases and J lost 4, with 10 bases in between. The CDR3 is CASKGPRETQYF. Here the CDR3 DNA reads TGTGCCAGCAAGGGACCTAGAGAGACCCAGTACTTC.

V is TRBV20-1 and J is TRBJ2-5; the match to TRBD1 covers 7 bases. CDR3 size: 12 residues. V lost 4 bases and J lost 9; bases outside the gene matches: 8. CDR1 and CDR2 from the germline V gene are DFQATT and SNEGSKA (reference sequence). The CDR3 nucleotides are TGCAGTGCTACGACAGGGAATCAGCCCCAGTACTTC. Amino acid sequence: CSATTGNQPQYF.

The sample holds many counts of this clonotype. V is TRBV7-9 and J is TRBJ2-5; a possible D gene is TRBD2 (5 bases). The V gene's germline CDR1 is SEHNR and CDR2 FQNEAQ (reference sequence). This CDR3 has 16 residues. Trimming shortened V by 1 base and J by 5 bases, and 17 bases separated the two germline ends. In nucleotides, the CDR3 is TGTGCCAGCAGCTTAGGGGCAGGCACCGCGGGCGAGACCCAGTACTTC. Protein: CASSLGAGTAGETQYF.

This clonotype was recorded at least ten times. V usage is TRBV6-5 and J usage is TRBJ1-6; a possible D gene is TRBD1 (5 bases). The CDR3 totals 14 residues. Trimming cost V 5 bases and J 10 bases, with 15 bases left between them. Germline CDR1 MNHEY, CDR2 SVGAGI. The CDR3: CASSQSRVNSPLHF. The CDR3 region has the DNA TGTGCCAGCAGTCAAAGCAGGGTGAACTCACCCCTCCACTTT.